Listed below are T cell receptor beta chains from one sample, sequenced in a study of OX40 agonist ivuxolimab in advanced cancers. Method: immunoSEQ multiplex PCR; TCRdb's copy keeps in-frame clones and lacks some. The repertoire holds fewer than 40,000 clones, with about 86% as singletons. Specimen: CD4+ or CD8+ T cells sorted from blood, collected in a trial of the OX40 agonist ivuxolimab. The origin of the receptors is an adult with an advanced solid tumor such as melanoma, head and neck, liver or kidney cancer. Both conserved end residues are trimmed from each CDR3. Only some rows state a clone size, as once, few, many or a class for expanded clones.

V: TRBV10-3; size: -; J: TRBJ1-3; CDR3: AINGDTSGNTIY
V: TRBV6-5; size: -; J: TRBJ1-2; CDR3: ASSRTGTRGYT
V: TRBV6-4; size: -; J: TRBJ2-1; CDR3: ASSLPRLGGGGNEQF
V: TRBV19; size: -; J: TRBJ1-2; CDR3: ASSMGAGRYT
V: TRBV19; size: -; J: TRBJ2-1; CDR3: ASSTGSGGHNEQF
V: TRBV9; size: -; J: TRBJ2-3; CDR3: ASSVGSTDTQY
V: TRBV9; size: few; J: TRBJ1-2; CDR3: ASSVGGGTGYT
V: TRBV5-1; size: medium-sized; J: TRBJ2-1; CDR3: ASSLAQRGDEQF
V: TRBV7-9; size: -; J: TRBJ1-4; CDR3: ASSLDVGEKLF
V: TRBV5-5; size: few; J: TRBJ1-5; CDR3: ASSQQGIREPQH
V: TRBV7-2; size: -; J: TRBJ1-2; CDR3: ASSFVGQGYGYT
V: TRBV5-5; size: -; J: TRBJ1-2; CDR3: ASSSGTPYGYT
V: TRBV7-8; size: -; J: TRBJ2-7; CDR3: ASYRGVRSTYEQY
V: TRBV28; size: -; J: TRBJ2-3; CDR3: ASSPRRRTERERGTDTQY
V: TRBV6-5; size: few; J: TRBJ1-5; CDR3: ASSPHMNQPQH
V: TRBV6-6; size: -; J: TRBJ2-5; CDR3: ASRSGSGVQETQY
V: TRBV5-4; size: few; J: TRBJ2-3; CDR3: ASSWTGQGDTQY
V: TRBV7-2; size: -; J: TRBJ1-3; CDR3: ASSLARTVGNTIY
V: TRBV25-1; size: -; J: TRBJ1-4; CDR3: ASSDYTGVKEKLF
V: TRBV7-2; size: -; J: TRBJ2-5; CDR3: ASSSMPGSQETQY
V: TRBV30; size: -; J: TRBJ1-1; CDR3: AFRAGSKVPEAF